This T cell receptor beta chain comes out of a study of tumor and adjacent non-tumor tissue in lung cancer. On the study more broadly: Patients were aged about 30 to 80, 9 to 10 men and about five women, stage I to III. Each sample yielded some 4 million productive TCRbeta reads on average. Findings of the study overall: Compared with tumor, normal lung showed significantly lower TCR diversity.

RNA was extracted from bulk tissue without any cell sorting. Chemotherapy-naive patients with new lung cancer underwent thoracic surgery in China, August–late 2014. TCRbeta libraries were built with three rounds of nested PCR, modified from ARM-PCR. Using its own MiXCR run on the multiplex PCR reads, TCRdb lists one record per CDR3 protein. The sample consists of approximately 75,000 distinct CDR3 sequences, about three quarters of them appearing once. Germline lookup yields CDR1 SEHNR and CDR2 FQNEAQ (reference sequence). The V and J ends lost 2 bases and 10 bases, in that order; junction bases with no gene match: 5. This CDR3 comprises 14 residues. This clonotype was recorded at least ten times. The antigen remains undetermined.

The receptor's source is a woman aged 45-65 years with non-small cell lung cancer. The V and J genes are TRBV7-9 and TRBJ1-6; 7 bases map to TRBD1. Specimen: lung tumor tissue. CDR3 nucleotide sequence: TGTGCCAGCAGCTTACGACAGGGTTTCTCACCCCTCCACTTT. Translated: CASSLRQGFSPLHF.